The 19 T cell receptor beta chains below all came from one sample that was sequenced in a study of T cells in Graves' hyperthyroidism and ophthalmopathy. The CDR3 regions of TCR beta were amplified from RNA transcripts. The HTBI primer set drove a first-round RT-PCR of the TCR CDR3. TCRdb fed the multiplex PCR reads into MiXCR, producing one record per CDR3 protein. In the table there are 360,000 or so distinct CDR3 sequences, 15% to 20% of which are singletons. Sequencing was performed on blood. The receptor set was obtained from a woman under 30 with Graves' hyperthyroidism.

This clonotype has ten or more counts. V gene TRBV6-1 combines with J gene TRBJ1-2; D is unclear. The V and J ends lost 1 base and 4 bases respectively, with 7 bases between them. Germline lookup yields CDR1 MNHNS and CDR2 SASEGT. CDR3 size: 13 residues. CDR3 coding DNA: TGTGCCAGCAGTGAAGTTTCGGTCTATGGCTACACCTTC. Protein product: CASSEVSVYGYTF.

V usage is TRBV9 and J usage is TRBJ1-5, with D possibly matching TRBD1 (5 bases). Germline V gives CDR1 SGDLS, CDR2 YYNGEE. V lost 3 bases and J 7 bases, leaving 11 bases between the germline ends. The CDR3 consists of 13 residues. The CDR3: CASSGRGSQPQHF. CDR3 DNA sequence: TGTGCCAGCAGCGGAAGGGGTTCCCAGCCCCAGCATTTT.

For this clonotype: A read error may be the cause here, since a much bigger clone is one base away. The chain recombines TRBV2 with TRBJ2-7; the D call may be TRBD1 or TRBD2 (6 bases each). The length of the CDR3 is 14 residues. The V gene's germline CDR1 is SNHLY and CDR2 FYNNEI. This chain's CDR3 is CARRERGPSMEQYF. The DNA of the CDR3 is TGTGCCCGCAGGGAACGGGGGCCCTCTATGGAGCAGTACTTC.

This clonotype has ten or more counts. The genes are TRBV29-1 and TRBJ1-2; 8 bases are shared with TRBD1. Germline loops: CDR1 SQVTM, CDR2 ANQGSEA. The CDR3 loop spans 10 amino acids. V was clipped by 7 bases and J by 8 bases; unmatched bases: 3. The CDR3 spells CSGYRGGYTF. The CDR3 DNA follows: TGCAGCGGATACAGGGGGGGCTACACCTTC. The complete variable domain, with remaining parts taken from reference TRBV29-1 and TRBJ1-2, reads SAVISQKPSRDICQRGTSLTIQCQVDSQVTMMFWYRQQPGQSLTLIATANQGSEATYESGFVIDKFPISRPNLTFSTLTVSNMSPEDSSIYLCSGYRGGYTFGSGTRLTVV.

The chain carries TRBV19 and TRBJ2-2, with 7 bases matching TRBD2. CDR3 size: 16 residues. V trimming: 3 bases; J trimming: 1 base; junction bases outside the gene matches: 5. From germline, CDR1 is LNHDA and CDR2 SQIVND (reference sequence). The CDR3 sequence: CASSMGGWGNTGELFF. DNA for the CDR3: TGTGCCAGTAGTATGGGAGGGTGGGGGAACACCGGGGAGCTGTTTTTT. Looking up the rest from reference TRBV19 and TRBJ2-2 gives the full variable domain: DGGITQSPKYLFRKEGQNVTLSCEQNLNHDAMYWYRQDPGQGLRLIYYSQIVNDFQKGDIAEGYSVSREKKESFPLTVTSAQKNPTAFYLCASSMGGWGNTGELFFGEGSRLTVL.

This clonotype was found many times. The chain joins TRBV20-1 to TRBJ1-1; perhaps TRBD1 as D (6 bases). The length of the CDR3 is 14 residues. The ends were cut back, 3 bases at V and 6 bases at J, with 17 bases in the middle. Germline V gene sequence: CDR1 DFQATT, CDR2 SNEGSKA (reference sequence). CDR3 sequence: CSASRNRAASEAFF. The CDR3 nucleotides read TGCAGTGCTAGTCGGAACAGGGCGGCTTCTGAAGCTTTCTTT.

This clonotype was seen repeatedly, ten times or more. The rearrangement links TRBV2 to TRBJ1-1; 8 bases match TRBD1. The CDR3 is made up of 14 amino acids. The junction had 3 bases not matched to a gene; V was cut back by 5 bases and J by 1 base. Germline V gives CDR1 SNHLY, CDR2 FYNNEI. The DNA for the CDR3 is TGTGCCAGCAGTACAGGGGGAGGGAACACTGAAGCTTTCTTT. Translation: CASSTGGGNTEAFF.

The V and J genes are TRBV6-1 and TRBJ1-6, with D perhaps TRBD1 (5 bases). This CDR3 has 15 amino acids. Germline lookup yields CDR1 MNHNS and CDR2 SASEGT. Trimming took off 5 bases at V and 9 bases at J, with 17 bases between the two ends. In nucleotides, the CDR3 is TGTGCCAGCAGTCAAGGTTCCAGGGTGGGTTCACCCCTCCACTTT. It codes for CASSQGSRVGSPLHF.

The chain couples TRBV20-1 to TRBJ1-2, with TRBD1 identical over 9 bases. The germline CDR1 and CDR2 sequences are DFQATT and SNEGSKA (reference sequence). V shed 6 bases and J 8 bases; nucleotides not matched to a gene: 4. The CDR3 has 11 residues. This CDR3 reads CSADRGGGYTF. CDR3 DNA sequence: TGCAGTGCGGACAGGGGTGGAGGCTACACCTTC.

Many counts were recorded for this clonotype. This chain connects TRBV20-1 to TRBJ2-2, with a possible D match to TRBD2 (6 bases). Germline V lookup: CDR1 DFQATT, CDR2 SNEGSKA (reference sequence). Trimming took 6 bases from V and 0 from J, leaving 17 bases between them. The CDR3 loop spans 16 amino acids. DNA for the CDR3: TGCAGTGCCCACTCGCCGGGAGCGACGAACACCGGGGAGCTGTTTTTT. This sequence encodes CSAHSPGATNTGELFF.

The chain combines TRBV7-9 with TRBJ2-7; D is ambiguous. The germline gives CDR1 SEHNR, CDR2 FQNEAQ (reference sequence). V lost 0 bases, J lost 3 bases, and 9 bases lay in between. This CDR3 comprises 14 residues. CDR3 protein: CASSLAGNVYEQYF. The CDR3 nucleotides read TGTGCCAGCAGCTTAGCGGGGAACGTCTACGAGCAGTACTTC.

The sample holds many counts of this clonotype. The gene calls are TRBV20-1 and TRBJ2-2; 9 bases line up with TRBD2. The CDR3 is 19 residues long. V lost 0 bases, J lost 4 bases, and 15 bases stayed unmatched. Germline V CDR1 and CDR2: DFQATT, SNEGSKA (reference sequence). Here the CDR3 DNA reads TGCAGTGCTAGAGACCGCCTAAAAGCGGGGGGAGGCGGCACCGGGGAGCTGTTTTTT. Encoded protein: CSARDRLKAGGGGTGELFF.

This clonotype was seen a handful of times. The rearrangement uses TRBV7-3 and TRBJ2-5; a weak D match, TRBD2 (7 bases). The CDR3 is 15 residues long. Germline CDR1 and CDR2: SGHTA and FQGTGA. V was pared by 5 bases and J by 5 bases, with 18 bases between. The CDR3 DNA is TGTGCCAGCAGCCCCGGAGGGGGGGGCCAGGAGACCCAGTACTTC. It encodes CASSPGGGGQETQYF.

At least ten counts were recorded for this clonotype. DNA of the CDR3: TGTGCCAGCAGCGGCGGACTAGCTGACGAGACCCAGTACTTC. It codes for CASSGGLADETQYF. The gene calls are TRBV2 and TRBJ2-5; 8 bases match TRBD2. Per the germline V gene, CDR1 is SNHLY and CDR2 is FYNNEI. The J segment lost 5 bases and the V segment lost 6 bases, leaving 8 bases of the junction unmatched. There are 14 residues in the CDR3.

This clonotype was recorded many times. The rearrangement uses TRBV6-1 and TRBJ1-1; 9 bases map to TRBD1. The CDR3 length is 14 residues. With 4 bases clipped from V and 5 bases from J, the junction kept 5 bases outside the gene matches. In germline, CDR1 is MNHNS, CDR2 SASEGT. The CDR3 protein is CASSVQGAETEAFF. CDR3 nucleotides: TGTGCCAGCAGTGTACAGGGGGCTGAGACTGAAGCTTTCTTT.

This clonotype was detected ten times or more. The V and J genes are TRBV12-3 or TRBV12-4 and TRBJ1-2; unclear D gene. The CDR3 runs 12 residues. Trimming shortened V by 4 bases and J by 8 bases, and 11 bases separated the two germline ends. The CDR3 region is CASSSGVLGYTF. CDR3 sequence (DNA): TGTGCCAGCAGTTCGGGTGTTCTCGGCTACACCTTC.

This clonotype was counted many times. The V and J genes are TRBV12-3 or TRBV12-4 and TRBJ2-5, with 7 nucleotides matching TRBD2. The CDR3 is 16 amino acids. The V gene end was trimmed by 1 base and the J gene end by 4 bases; junction bases not matched to a gene: 9. The chain's CDR3 is CASSLDAPGLGETQYF. CDR3 DNA sequence: TGTGCCAGCAGTTTAGACGCCCCAGGACTAGGAGAGACCCAGTACTTC.

This clonotype has a count of ten or more. The chain employs TRBV29-1 and TRBJ1-2; D is ambiguous. Trimming took off 1 base at V and 7 bases at J, with 7 bases between the two ends. CDR3 length: 11 residues. The V gene's germline CDR1 is SQVTM and CDR2 ANQGSEA. The CDR3 region is CSVEGAVGYTF. The CDR3 region has the DNA TGCAGCGTTGAAGGTGCGGTTGGCTACACCTTC.

This clonotype was detected many times. This chain links TRBV6-1 with TRBJ2-5, with D possibly being TRBD2 (5 bases). The CDR3 totals 15 residues. Trimming removed 2 bases from V and 5 bases from J, with 15 bases in between. CDR1 and CDR2 (germline): MNHNS, SASEGT. In nucleotides, the CDR3 is TGTGCCAGCAGTGAAAGTCAGGACTTTGGGGAGACCCAGTACTTC. This codes for CASSESQDFGETQYF.